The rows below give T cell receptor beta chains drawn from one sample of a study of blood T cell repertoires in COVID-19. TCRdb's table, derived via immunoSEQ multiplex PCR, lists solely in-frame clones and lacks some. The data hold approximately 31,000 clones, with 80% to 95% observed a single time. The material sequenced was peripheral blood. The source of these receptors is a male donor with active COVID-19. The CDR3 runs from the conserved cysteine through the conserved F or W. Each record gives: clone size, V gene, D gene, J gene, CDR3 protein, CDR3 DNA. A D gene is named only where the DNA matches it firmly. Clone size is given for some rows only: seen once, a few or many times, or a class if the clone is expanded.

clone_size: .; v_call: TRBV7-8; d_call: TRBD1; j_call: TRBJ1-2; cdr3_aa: CASSSRTGEVGYGYTF; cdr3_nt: TGTGCCAGCAGCTCCCGGACAGGAGAGGTCGGCTATGGCTACACCTTC
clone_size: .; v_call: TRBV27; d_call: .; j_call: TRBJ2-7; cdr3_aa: CASSLDRLQEQYF; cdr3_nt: TGTGCCAGCAGCCTCGACAGGCTTCAAGAGCAGTACTTC
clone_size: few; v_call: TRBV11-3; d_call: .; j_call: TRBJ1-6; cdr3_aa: CASSLEVQEPLHF; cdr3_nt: TGTGCCAGCAGCTTAGAAGTACAGGAACCCCTCCACTTT
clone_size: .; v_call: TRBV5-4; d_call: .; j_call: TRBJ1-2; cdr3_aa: CASSLRRVNYGYTF; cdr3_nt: TGTGCCAGCAGCTTGCGACGGGTTAACTATGGCTACACCTTC
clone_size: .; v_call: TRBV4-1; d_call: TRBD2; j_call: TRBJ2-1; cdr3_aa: CASSARFGEGRQQFF; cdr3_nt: TGCGCCAGCAGCGCGAGATTTGGGGAGGGACGACAGCAGTTCTTC
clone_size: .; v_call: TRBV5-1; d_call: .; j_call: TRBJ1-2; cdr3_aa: CASSSPPARGYTF; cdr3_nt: TGCGCCAGCAGCTCCCCTCCCGCGCGAGGCTACACCTTC
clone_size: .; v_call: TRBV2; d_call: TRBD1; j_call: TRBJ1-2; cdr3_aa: CASSQTGINYGYTF; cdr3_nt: TGTGCCAGCAGCCAGACAGGGATAAACTATGGCTACACCTTC
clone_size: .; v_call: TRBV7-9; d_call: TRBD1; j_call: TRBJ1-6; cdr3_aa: CASSPGQGAHNSPLHF; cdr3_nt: TGTGCCAGCAGCCCGGGACAGGGGGCCCATAATTCACCCCTCCACTTT
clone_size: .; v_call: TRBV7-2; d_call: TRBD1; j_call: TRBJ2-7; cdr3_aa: CASSYYKSGGEQYF; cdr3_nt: TGTGCCAGCAGCTACTACAAATCAGGGGGCGAGCAGTACTTC
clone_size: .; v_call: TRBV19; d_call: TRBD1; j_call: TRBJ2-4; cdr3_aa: CASTPTGAGNIQYF; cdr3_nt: TGTGCCAGTACCCCGACAGGGGCCGGAAACATTCAGTACTTC
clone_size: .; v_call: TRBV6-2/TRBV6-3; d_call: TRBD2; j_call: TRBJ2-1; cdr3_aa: CASSYSSLAGGYNEQFF; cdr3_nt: TGTGCCAGCAGTTACTCATCATTAGCGGGGGGTTACAATGAGCAGTTCTTC
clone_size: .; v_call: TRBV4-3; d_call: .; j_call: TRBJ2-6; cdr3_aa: CASSQASAGTGANVLTF; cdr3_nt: TGCGCCAGCAGCCAAGCTTCCGCAGGGACTGGGGCCAACGTCCTGACTTTC
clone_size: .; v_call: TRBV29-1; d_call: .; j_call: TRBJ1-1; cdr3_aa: CSVVGDTEAFF; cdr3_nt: TGCAGCGTTGTCGGGGACACTGAAGCTTTCTTT
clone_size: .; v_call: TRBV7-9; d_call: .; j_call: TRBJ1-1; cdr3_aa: CASSSRGGALDTEAFF; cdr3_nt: TGTGCCAGCAGCTCTCGGGGGGGCGCGTTGGACACTGAAGCTTTCTTT
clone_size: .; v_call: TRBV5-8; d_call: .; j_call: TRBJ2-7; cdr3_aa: CASIPLKSIYEQYF; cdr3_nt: TGTGCCAGCATCCCCCTTAAAAGCATCTACGAGCAGTACTTC
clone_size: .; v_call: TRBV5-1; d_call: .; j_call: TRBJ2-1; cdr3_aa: CASSFMGIRGVYNEQFF; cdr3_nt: TGCGCCAGCAGCTTTATGGGGATCAGGGGAGTGTACAATGAGCAGTTCTTC
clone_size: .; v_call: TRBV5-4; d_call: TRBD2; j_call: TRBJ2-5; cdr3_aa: CASSFRTSGGGLETQYF; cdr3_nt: TGTGCCAGCAGCTTTCGGACTAGCGGGGGTGGCTTGGAGACCCAGTACTTC
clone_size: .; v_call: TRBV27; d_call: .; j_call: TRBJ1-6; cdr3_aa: CASWRRGRNNSPLHF; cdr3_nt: TGTGCCAGCTGGCGCCGGGGTCGGAATAATTCACCCCTCCACTTT
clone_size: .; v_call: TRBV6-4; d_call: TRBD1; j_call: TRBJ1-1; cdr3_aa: CASSDSNRGTEAFF; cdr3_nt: TGTGCCAGCAGTGACTCGAACAGGGGCACTGAAGCTTTCTTT
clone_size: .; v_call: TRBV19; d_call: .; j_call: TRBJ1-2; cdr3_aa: CASSTRGGRHYGYTF; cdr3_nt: TGTGCCAGTAGTACAAGGGGGGGTAGACACTATGGCTACACCTTC
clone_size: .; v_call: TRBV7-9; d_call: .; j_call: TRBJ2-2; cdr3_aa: CASEQAGVTGELFF; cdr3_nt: TGTGCCAGCGAACAGGCAGGGGTCACCGGGGAGCTGTTTTTT
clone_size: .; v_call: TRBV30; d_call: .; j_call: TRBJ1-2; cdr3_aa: CAWMSPGNYGYTF; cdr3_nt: TGTGCCTGGATGTCACCAGGAAACTATGGCTACACCTTC
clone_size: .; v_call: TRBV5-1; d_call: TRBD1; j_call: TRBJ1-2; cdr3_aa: CASRSRDRGNYGYTF; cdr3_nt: TGCGCCAGCAGGTCTCGCGACAGGGGTAACTATGGCTACACCTTC
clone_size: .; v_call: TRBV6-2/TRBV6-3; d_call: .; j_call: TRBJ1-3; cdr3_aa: CASSQQLTSGNTIYF; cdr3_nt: TGTGCCAGCAGCCAACAGCTGACCTCTGGAAACACCATATATTTT